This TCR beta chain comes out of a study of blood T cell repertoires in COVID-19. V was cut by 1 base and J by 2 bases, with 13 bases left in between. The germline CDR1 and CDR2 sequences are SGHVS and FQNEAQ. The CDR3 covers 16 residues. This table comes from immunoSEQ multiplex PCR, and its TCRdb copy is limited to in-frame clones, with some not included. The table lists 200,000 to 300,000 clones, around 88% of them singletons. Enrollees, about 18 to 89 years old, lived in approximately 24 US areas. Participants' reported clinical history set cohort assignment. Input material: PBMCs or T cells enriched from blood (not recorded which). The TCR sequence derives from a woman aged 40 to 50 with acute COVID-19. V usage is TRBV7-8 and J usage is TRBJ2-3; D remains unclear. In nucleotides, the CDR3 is TGTGCCAGCAGCTTAGTTTCCGGTAGACACACAGATACGCAGTATTTT. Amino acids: CASSLVSGRHTDTQYF.